This T cell receptor beta chain was found in a study of metastatic and nonmetastatic thyroid tumors. TCRdb reanalyzed the PCR reads with MiXCR. The table records about 35,000 clones, 29% of them present only once. Concerning this clone itself: The junction and the germline gene differ at one end; a read error may be behind it.

This CDR3 is built from 14 residues. Germline CDR1 SGHRS, CDR2 YFSETQ. Thyroid surgery was performed in patients who had received no treatment beforehand. V usage is TRBV5-1 and J usage is TRBJ2-7; the D gene is possibly TRBD2 (6 bases). Sequencing used blood. This TCR was recovered from a female donor with papillary thyroid cancer or a benign thyroid nodule (not recorded which). Some clones in this sample may be carry-over from other donors' samples. The CDR3 coding sequence is TGCGCCAGCATCTTGAGAGGGGACTCCTACGATCAGTACTTC. Translated, it gives CASILRGDSYDQYF.